This TCR beta chain was identified in a study of beta chain features in type 1 diabetes. The germline gives CDR1 SGHTA, CDR2 FQGNSA. V shed 3 bases and J shed 0 bases, with 8 bases lying between them. The length of the CDR3 is 15 residues. Of the isolated RNA, all was reverse transcribed, and so the sequenced material was expressed TCRB transcripts. The data were produced by immunoSEQ multiplex PCR, yet TCRdb's version contains in-frame clones alone and is incomplete. Counted here are 450,000 to 550,000 clones, 30% occurring once; the ten biggest clones make up roughly 0.066%. The sample holds a few counts of this clone. Every donor provided one heparinised blood draw, which averaged approximately 100 mL.

The receptor comes from a man in his late teens or twenties in good health. The specimen sequenced was naive CD4+ T cells from blood. The V and J genes are TRBV7-2 and TRBJ2-2, with D perhaps TRBD2 (6 bases). The CDR3 coding sequence is TGTGCCAGCAGCTTCGCGGGGCCGAACACCGGGGAGCTGTTTTTT. Translating it yields CASSFAGPNTGELFF.